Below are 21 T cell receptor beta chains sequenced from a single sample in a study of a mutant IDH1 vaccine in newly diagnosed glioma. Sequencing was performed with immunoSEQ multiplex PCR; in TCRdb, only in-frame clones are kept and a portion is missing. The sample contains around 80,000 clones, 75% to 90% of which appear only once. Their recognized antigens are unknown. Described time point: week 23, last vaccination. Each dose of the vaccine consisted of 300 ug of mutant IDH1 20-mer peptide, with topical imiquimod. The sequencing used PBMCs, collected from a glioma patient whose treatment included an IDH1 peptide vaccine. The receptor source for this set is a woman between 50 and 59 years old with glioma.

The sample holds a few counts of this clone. The CDR3 nucleotides are TGTGCCAGCAGCGTAGCTACAGGTGAAGCTTTCTTT. Translated: CASSVATGEAFF. The rearrangement links TRBV9 to TRBJ1-1, with a weak D call TRBD1 (5 bases). V was trimmed by 0 bases and J by 7 bases, leaving 7 bases between them. The V gene's germline CDR1 is SGDLS and CDR2 YYNGEE. The CDR3 is 12 residues long.

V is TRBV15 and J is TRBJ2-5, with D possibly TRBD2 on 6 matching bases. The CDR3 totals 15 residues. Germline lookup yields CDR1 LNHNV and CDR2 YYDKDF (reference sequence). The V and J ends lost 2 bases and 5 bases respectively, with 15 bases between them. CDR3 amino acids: CATSRPGTARETQYF. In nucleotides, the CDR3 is TGTGCCACCAGCAGACCCGGGACTGCCCGGGAGACCCAGTACTTC.

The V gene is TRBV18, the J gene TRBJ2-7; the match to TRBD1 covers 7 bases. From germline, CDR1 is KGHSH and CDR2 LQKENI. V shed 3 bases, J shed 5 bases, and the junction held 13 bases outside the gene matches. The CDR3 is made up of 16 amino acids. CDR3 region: CASSPLTGTDLDEQYF. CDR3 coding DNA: TGTGCCAGCTCACCCCTCACCGGGACAGACTTGGACGAGCAGTACTTC.

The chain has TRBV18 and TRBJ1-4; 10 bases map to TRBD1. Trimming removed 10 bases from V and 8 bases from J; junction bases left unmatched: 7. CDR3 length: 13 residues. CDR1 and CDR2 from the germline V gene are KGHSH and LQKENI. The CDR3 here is CATSMGQGEKLFF. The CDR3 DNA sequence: TGTGCCACCAGCATGGGACAGGGGGAAAAACTGTTTTTT. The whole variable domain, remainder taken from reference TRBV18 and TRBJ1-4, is NAGVMQNPRHLVRRRGQEARLRCSPMKGHSHVYWYRQLPEEGLKFMVYLQKENIIDESGMPKERFSAEFPKEGPSILRIQQVVRGDSAAYFCATSMGQGEKLFFGSGTQLSVL.

The CDR3 DNA sequence: TGTGCCAGTCCCCTTTGGGATGGCTACACCTTC. It codes for CASPLWDGYTF. V gene TRBV6-9 combines with J gene TRBJ1-2; no clear D. The CDR3 is 11 amino acids. From germline, CDR1 is MNHGY and CDR2 SVAAGI. V was pared by 9 bases and J by 6 bases, with 11 bases between.

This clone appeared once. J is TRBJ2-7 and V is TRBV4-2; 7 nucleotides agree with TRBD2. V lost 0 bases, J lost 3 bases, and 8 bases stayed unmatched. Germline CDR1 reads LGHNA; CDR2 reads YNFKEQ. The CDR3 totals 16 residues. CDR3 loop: CASSQESSGGVYEQYF. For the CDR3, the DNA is TGTGCCAGCAGCCAAGAGTCTAGCGGAGGGGTCTACGAGCAGTACTTC.

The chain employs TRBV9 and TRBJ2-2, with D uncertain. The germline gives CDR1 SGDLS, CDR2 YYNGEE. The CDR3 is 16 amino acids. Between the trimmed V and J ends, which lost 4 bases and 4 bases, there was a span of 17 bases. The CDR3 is CASSLRGLASTGELFF. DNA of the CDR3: TGTGCCAGCAGCCTGCGTGGCCTGGCGAGCACCGGGGAGCTGTTTTTT.

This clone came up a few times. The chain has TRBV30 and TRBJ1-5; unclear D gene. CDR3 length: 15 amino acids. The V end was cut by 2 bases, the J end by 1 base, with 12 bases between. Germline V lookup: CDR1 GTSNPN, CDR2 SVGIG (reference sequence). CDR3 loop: CAWSTPGVSNQPQHF. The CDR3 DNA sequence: TGTGCCTGGAGTACCCCGGGAGTCAGCAATCAGCCCCAGCATTTT.

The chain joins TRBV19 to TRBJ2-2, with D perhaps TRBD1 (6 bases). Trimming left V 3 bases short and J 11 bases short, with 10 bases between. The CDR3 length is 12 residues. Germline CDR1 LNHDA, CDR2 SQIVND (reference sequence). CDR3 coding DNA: TGTGCCAGTAGTATGGGGACACCTGAGCTGTTTTTT. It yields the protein CASSMGTPELFF.

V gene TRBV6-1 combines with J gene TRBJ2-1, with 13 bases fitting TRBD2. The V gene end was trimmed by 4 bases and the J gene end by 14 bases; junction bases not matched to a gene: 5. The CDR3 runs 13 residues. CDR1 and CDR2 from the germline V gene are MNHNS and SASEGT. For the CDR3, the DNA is TGTGCCAGCAGTGCTGGACTAGCGGGAGTAGAGTTCTTC. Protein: CASSAGLAGVEFF.

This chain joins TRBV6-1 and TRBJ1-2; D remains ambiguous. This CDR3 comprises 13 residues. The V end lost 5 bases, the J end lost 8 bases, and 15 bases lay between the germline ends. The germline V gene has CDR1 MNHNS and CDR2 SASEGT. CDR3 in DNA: TGTGCCAGCAGTACCCCTGCACTGGAAGGCTACACCTTC. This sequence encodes CASSTPALEGYTF.

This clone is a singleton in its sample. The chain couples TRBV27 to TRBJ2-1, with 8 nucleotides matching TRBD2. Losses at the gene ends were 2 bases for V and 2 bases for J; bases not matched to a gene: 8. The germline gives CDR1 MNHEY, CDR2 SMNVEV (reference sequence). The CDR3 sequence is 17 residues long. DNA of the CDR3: TGTGCCAGCAGTTTAGCGGGAACGGGACTAGCCTACAATGAGCAGTTCTTC. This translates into CASSLAGTGLAYNEQFF.

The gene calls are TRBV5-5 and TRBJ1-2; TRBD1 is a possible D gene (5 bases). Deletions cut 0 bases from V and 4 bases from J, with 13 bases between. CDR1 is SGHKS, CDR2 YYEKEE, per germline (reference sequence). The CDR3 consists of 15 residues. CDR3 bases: TGTGCCAGCAGCTTGGCCAGAGGGGTGGTCTATGGCTACACCTTC. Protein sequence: CASSLARGVVYGYTF. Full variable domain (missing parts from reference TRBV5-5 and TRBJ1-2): DAGVTQSPTHLIKTRGQQVTLRCSPISGHKSVSWYQQVLGQGPQFIFQYYEKEERGRGNFPDRFSARQFPNYSSELNVNALLLGDSALYLCASSLARGVVYGYTFGSGTRLTVV.

The CDR3 sequence: CSVERVGGYTF. CDR3 nucleotides: TGCAGCGTTGAAAGGGTAGGAGGCTACACCTTC. This sequence joins TRBV29-1 and TRBJ1-2, with no clear D. Germline CDR1 reads SQVTM; CDR2 reads ANQGSEA. V was clipped by 2 bases and J by 8 bases, with 9 bases between them. This CDR3 region has 11 residues. The full variable domain, completed using reference TRBV29-1 and TRBJ1-2, is SAVISQKPSRDICQRGTSLTIQCQVDSQVTMMFWYRQQPGQSLTLIATANQGSEATYESGFVIDKFPISRPNLTFSTLTVSNMSPEDSSIYLCSVERVGGYTFGSGTRLTVV.

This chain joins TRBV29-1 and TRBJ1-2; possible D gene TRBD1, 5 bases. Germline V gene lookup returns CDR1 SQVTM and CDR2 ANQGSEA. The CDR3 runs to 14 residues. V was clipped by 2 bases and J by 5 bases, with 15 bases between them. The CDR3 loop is CSVEFVGPDYGYTF. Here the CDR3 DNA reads TGCAGCGTTGAATTCGTGGGGCCCGATTATGGCTACACCTTC.

The CDR3 nucleotides read TGTGCCAGCTCACCATCCTTAGACGGCTACGAGCAGTACTTC. Protein: CASSPSLDGYEQYF. The chain combines TRBV18 with TRBJ2-7; D ambiguous. Germline V CDR1 and CDR2: KGHSH, LQKENI. V lost 2 bases and J lost 3, with 11 bases in between. The length of the CDR3 is 14 residues.

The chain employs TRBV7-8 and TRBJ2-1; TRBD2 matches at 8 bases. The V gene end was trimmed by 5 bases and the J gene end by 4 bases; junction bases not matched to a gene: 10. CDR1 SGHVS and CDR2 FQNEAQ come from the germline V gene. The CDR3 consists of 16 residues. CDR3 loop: CASSPYRGGSYNEQFF. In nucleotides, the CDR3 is TGTGCCAGCAGCCCTTACCGGGGGGGCTCGTACAATGAGCAGTTCTTC.

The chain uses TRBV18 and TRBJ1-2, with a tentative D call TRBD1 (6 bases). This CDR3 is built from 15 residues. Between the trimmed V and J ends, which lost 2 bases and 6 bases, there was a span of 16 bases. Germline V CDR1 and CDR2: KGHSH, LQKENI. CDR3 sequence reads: CASSPSVRTANGYTF. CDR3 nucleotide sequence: TGTGCCAGCTCACCAAGCGTTAGGACAGCCAATGGCTACACCTTC.

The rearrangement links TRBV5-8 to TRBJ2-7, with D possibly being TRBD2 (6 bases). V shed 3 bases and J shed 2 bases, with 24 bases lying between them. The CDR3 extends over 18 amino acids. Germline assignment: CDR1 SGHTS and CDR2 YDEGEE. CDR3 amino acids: CASSWSVASSEGTYEQYF. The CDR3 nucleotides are TGTGCCAGCAGCTGGTCGGTGGCTTCCTCGGAGGGCACCTACGAGCAGTACTTC.

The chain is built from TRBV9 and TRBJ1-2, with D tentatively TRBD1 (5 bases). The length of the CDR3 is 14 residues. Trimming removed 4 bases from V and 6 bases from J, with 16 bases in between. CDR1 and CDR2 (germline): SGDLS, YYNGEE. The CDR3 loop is CASSPRGGVDGYTF. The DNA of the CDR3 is TGTGCCAGCAGCCCGCGGGGAGGGGTCGATGGCTACACCTTC.

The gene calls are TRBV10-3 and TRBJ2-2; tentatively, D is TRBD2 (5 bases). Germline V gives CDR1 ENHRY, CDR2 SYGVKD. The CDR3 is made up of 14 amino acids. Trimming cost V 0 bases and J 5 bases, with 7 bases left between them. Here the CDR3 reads CAISESRLTGELFF. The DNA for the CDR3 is TGTGCCATCAGTGAGTCGAGACTAACCGGGGAGCTGTTTTTT.